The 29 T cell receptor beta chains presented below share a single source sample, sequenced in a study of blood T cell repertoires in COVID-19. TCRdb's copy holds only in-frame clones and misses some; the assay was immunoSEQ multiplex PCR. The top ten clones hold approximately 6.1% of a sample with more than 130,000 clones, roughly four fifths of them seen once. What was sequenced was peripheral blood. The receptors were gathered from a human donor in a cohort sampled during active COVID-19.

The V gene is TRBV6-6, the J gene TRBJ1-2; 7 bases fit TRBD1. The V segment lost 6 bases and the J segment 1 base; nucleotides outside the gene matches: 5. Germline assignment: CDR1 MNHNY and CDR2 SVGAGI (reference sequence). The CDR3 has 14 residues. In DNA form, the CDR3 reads TGTGCCAGCAGGGGGACAGACCTTAACTATGGCTACACCTTC. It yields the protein CASRGTDLNYGYTF.

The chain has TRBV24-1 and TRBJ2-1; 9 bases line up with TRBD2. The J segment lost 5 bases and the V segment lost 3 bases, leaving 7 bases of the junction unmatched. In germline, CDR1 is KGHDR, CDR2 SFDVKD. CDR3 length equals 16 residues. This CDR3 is CATSDPAGGADNEQFF. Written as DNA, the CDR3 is TGTGCCACCAGTGATCCGGCGGGGGGGGCCGACAATGAGCAGTTCTTC.

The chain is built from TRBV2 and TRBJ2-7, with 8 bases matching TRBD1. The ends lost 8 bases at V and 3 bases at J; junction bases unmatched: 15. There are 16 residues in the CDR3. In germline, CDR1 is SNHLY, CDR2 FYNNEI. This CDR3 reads CASLKGPGTGNYEQYF. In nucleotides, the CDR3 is TGTGCCAGCCTAAAGGGGCCCGGGACAGGAAACTACGAGCAGTACTTC. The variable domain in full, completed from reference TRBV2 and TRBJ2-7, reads EPEVTQTPSHQVTQMGQEVILRCVPISNHLYFYWYRQILGQKVEFLVSFYNNEISEKSEIFDDQFSVERPDGSNFTLKIRSTKLEDSAMYFCASLKGPGTGNYEQYFGPGTRLTVT.

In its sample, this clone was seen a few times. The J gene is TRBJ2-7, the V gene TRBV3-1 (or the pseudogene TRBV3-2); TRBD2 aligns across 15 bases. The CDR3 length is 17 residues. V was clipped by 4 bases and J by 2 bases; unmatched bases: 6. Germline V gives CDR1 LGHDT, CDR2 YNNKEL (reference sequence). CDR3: CASSRTSGGAVAYEQYF. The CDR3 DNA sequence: TGTGCCAGCAGCCGGACTAGCGGGGGGGCTGTAGCCTACGAGCAGTACTTC.

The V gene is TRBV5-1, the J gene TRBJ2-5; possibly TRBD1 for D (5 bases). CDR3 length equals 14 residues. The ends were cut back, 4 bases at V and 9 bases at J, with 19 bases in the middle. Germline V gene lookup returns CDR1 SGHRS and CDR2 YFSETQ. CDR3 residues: CASSTRQPDSAQYF. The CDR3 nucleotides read TGCGCCAGCAGCACCCGACAGCCAGACTCGGCCCAGTACTTC. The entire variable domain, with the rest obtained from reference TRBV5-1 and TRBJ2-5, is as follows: KAGVTQTPRYLIKTRGQQVTLSCSPISGHRSVSWYQQTPGQGLQFLFEYFSETQRNKGNFPGRFSGRQFSNSRSEMNVSTLELGDSALYLCASSTRQPDSAQYFGPGTRLLVL.

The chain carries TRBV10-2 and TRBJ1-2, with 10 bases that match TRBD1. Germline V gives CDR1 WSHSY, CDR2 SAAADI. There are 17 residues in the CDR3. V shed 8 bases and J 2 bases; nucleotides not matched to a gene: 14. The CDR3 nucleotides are TGCGCCAGCCCGGACCGGGACAGGGGTGAATCGAACTATGGCTACACCTTC. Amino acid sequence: CASPDRDRGESNYGYTF.

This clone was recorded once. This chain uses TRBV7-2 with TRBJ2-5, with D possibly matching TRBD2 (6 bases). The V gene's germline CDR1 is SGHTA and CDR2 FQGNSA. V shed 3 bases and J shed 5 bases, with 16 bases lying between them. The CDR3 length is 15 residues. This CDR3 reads CASSFGADAGETQYF. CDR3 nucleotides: TGTGCCAGCAGCTTCGGAGCGGACGCGGGGGAGACCCAGTACTTC.

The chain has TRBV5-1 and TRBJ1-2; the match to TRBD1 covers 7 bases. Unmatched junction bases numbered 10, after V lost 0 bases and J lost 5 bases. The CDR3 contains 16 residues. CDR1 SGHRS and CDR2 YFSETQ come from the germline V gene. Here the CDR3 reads CASSLDGTAKVYGYTF. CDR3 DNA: TGCGCCAGCAGCTTGGACGGGACAGCTAAAGTGTATGGCTACACCTTC.

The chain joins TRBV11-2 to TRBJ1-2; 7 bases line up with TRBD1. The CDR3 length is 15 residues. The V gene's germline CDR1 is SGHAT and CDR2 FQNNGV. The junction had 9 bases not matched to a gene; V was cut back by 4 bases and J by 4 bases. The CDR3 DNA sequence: TGTGCCAGCAGCTCAGGGACAGACCCTCCCTATGGCTACACCTTC. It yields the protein CASSSGTDPPYGYTF.

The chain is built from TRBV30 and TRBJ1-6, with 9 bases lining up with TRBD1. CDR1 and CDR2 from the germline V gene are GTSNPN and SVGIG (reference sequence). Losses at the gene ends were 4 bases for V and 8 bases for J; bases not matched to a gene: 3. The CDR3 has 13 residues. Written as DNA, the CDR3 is TGTGCCTGGACGCGGGACAGGGATTCACCCCTCCACTTT. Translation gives CAWTRDRDSPLHF.

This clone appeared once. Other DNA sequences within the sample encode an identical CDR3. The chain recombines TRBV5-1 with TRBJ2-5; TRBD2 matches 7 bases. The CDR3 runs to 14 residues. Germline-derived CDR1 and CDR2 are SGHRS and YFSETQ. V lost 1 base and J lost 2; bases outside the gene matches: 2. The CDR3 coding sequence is TGCGCCAGCAGCTTGCGCGGGAGTCAAGAGACCCAGTACTTC. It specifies CASSLRGSQETQYF.

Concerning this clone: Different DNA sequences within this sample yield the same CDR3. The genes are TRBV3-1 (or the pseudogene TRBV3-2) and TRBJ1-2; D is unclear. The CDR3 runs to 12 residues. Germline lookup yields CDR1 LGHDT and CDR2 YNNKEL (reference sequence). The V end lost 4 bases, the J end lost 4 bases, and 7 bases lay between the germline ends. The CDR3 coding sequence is TGTGCCAGCAGCCCGAGTGGCTATGGCTACACCTTC. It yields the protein CASSPSGYGYTF.

The CDR3 region is CASNSGGYNEQFF. The CDR3 DNA reads TGTGCCAGTAATAGCGGGGGGTACAATGAGCAGTTCTTC. The chain couples TRBV19 to TRBJ2-1; 10 nucleotides match TRBD2. Unmatched junction bases numbered 1, after V lost 7 bases and J lost 4 bases. The CDR3 covers 13 residues. Germline CDR1 LNHDA, CDR2 SQIVND (reference sequence).

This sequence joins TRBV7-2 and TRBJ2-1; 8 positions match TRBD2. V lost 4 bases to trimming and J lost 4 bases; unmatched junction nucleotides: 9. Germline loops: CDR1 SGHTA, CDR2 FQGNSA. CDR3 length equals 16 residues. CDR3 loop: CASSSPGLVRYNEQFF. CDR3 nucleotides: TGTGCCAGCAGCTCTCCGGGACTAGTTAGATACAATGAGCAGTTCTTC.

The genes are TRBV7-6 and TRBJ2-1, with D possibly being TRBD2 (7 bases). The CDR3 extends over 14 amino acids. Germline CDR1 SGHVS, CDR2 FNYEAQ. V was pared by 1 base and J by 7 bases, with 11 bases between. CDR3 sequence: CASSLDEGGNEQFF. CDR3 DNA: TGTGCCAGCAGCTTAGATGAGGGGGGGAATGAGCAGTTCTTC.

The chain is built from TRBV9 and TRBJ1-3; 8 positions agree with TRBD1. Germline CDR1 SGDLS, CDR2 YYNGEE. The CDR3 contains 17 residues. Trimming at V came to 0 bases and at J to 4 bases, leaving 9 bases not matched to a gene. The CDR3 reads CASSVGLSGTGGNTIYF. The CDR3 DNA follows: TGTGCCAGCAGCGTAGGCCTGTCCGGGACAGGAGGAAACACCATATATTTT.

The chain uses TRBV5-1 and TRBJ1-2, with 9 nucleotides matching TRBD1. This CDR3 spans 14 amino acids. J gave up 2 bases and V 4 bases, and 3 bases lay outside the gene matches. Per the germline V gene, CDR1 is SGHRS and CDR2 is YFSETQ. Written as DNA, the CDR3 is TGCGCCAGCAGCCCGGGACAGGGAAACTATGGCTACACCTTC. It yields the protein CASSPGQGNYGYTF.

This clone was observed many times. CDR3 nucleotides: TGTGCCAGCAGCCGGACAGGGGCCCAAGAGACCCAGTACTTC. It encodes CASSRTGAQETQYF. The chain is built from TRBV9 and TRBJ2-5, with 9 nucleotides matching TRBD1. The CDR3 consists of 14 residues. The junction had 2 bases not matched to a gene; V was cut back by 4 bases and J by 1 base. Germline values: CDR1 SGDLS, CDR2 YYNGEE. Variable domain in full (rest from reference TRBV9 and TRBJ2-5): DSGVTQTPKHLITATGQRVTLRCSPRSGDLSVYWYQQSLDQGLQFLIQYYNGEERAKGNILERFSAQQFPDLHSELNLSSLELGDSALYFCASSRTGAQETQYFGPGTRLLVL.

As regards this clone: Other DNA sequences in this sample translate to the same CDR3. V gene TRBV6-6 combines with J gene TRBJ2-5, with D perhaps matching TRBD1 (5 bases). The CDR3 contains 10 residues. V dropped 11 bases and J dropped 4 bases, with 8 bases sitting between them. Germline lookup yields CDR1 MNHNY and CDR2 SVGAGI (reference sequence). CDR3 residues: CAARGETQYF. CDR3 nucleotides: TGTGCCGCTAGGGGAGAGACCCAGTACTTC.

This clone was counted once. CDR3 region: CASSYELAGRGETQYF. The CDR3, as DNA: TGTGCCAGCAGTTACGAACTAGCGGGGAGGGGAGAGACCCAGTACTTC. This chain connects TRBV6-6 to TRBJ2-5; 10 bases line up with TRBD2. J lost 4 bases, V lost 2 bases, and 7 bases had no gene match. CDR1 is MNHNY, CDR2 SVGAGI, per germline (reference sequence). The CDR3 has 16 residues.

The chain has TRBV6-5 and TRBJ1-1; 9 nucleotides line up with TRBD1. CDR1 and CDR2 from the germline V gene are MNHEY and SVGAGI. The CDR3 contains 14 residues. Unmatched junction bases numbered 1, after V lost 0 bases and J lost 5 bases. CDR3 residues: CASSYSGQGTEAFF. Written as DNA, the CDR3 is TGTGCCAGCAGTTACTCGGGACAGGGAACTGAAGCTTTCTTT.

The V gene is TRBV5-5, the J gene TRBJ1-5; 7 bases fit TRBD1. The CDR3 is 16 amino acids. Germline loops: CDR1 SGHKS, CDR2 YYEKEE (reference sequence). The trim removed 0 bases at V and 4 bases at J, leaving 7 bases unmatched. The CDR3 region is CASSLGVGQSNQPQHF. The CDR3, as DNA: TGTGCCAGCAGCTTGGGGGTGGGACAGAGTAATCAGCCCCAGCATTTT.

Here the CDR3 DNA reads TGTGCCAGCAGCTCAAGACTAGCGGGGGCTTACAATGAGCAGTTCTTC. Translation gives CASSSRLAGAYNEQFF. The chain employs TRBV5-6 and TRBJ2-1, with 12 bases aligning to TRBD2. This CDR3 comprises 16 residues. Germline CDR1 is SGHDT and CDR2 is YYEEEE. The V gene end was trimmed by 3 bases and the J gene end by 4 bases; junction bases not matched to a gene: 5.

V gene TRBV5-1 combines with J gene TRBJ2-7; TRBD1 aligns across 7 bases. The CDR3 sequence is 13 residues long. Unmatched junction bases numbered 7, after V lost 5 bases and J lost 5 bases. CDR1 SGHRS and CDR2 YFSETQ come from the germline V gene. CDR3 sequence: CASRTGYSDEQYF. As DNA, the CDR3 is TGCGCCAGCAGGACAGGGTACAGCGACGAGCAGTACTTC.

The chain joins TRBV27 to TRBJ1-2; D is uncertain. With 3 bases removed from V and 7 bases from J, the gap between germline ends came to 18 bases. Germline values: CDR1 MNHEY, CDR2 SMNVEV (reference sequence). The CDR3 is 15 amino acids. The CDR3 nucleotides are TGTGCCAGCAGTTTCACCCTCGGAGCGCTCGCTGGCTACACCTTC. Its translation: CASSFTLGALAGYTF.

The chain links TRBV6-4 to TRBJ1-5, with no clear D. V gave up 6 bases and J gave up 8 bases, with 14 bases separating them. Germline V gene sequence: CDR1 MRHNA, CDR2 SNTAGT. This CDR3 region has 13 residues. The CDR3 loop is CASSPFGEEPQHF. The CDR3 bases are TGTGCCAGCAGCCCTTTTGGGGAGGAGCCCCAGCATTTT.

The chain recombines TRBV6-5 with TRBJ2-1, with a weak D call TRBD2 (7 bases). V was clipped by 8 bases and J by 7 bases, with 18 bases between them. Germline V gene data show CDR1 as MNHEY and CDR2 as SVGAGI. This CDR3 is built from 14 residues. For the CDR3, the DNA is TGTGCCAGCGGGGGGGGCCAATTCGGAAATGAGCAGTTCTTC. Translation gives CASGGGQFGNEQFF.

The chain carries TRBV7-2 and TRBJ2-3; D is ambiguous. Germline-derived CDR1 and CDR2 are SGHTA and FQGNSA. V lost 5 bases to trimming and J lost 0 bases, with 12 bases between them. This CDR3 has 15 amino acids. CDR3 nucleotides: TGTGCCAGCAGCCCCCAGGCCGTTAGCACAGATACGCAGTATTTT. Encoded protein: CASSPQAVSTDTQYF.

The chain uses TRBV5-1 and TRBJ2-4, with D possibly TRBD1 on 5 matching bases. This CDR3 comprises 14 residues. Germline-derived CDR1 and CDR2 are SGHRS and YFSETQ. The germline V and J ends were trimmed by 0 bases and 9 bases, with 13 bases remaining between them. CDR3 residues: CASSLEGPLTIQYF. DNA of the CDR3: TGCGCCAGCAGCTTGGAGGGGCCTTTGACCATTCAGTACTTC.